A single sample gave rise to the 14 T cell receptor beta chains below, sequenced in a study of cytomegalovirus exposure and HLA in healthy donors. PCR involved 60 Vbeta and 13 Jbeta primers. Repertoires were generated with immunoSEQ multiplex PCR, while TCRdb's copy carries only in-frame clones and drops some. The data show roughly 250,000 clones, 75% to 90% seen once. Material for sequencing was PBMCs. These TCRs come from a girl aged 2 to 9 in good health and CMV-seronegative.

This clone was observed a handful of times. The V and J genes are TRBV27 and TRBJ2-5; D may be TRBD1 (6 bases). CDR1 is MNHEY and CDR2 is SMNVEV in the germline V gene (reference sequence). V dropped 5 bases and J dropped 2 bases, with 21 bases sitting between them. The CDR3 length is 17 residues. The CDR3, as DNA: TGTGCCAGCAGTACCATGAAACATGGGACAACTCAAGAGACCCAGTACTTC. Protein: CASSTMKHGTTQETQYF.

This clone was detected only once. The chain carries TRBV6-5 and TRBJ2-1; D gene uncertain. Deletions cut 0 bases from V and 3 bases from J, with 12 bases between. The CDR3 is made up of 16 amino acids. Germline V gives CDR1 MNHEY, CDR2 SVGAGI. The CDR3 DNA is TGTGCCAGCAGTTACTCGCCACTTTCCCGCTACAATGAGCAGTTCTTC. Amino acids: CASSYSPLSRYNEQFF.

This rearrangement joins TRBV28 to TRBJ2-4; the D is unclear. This CDR3 comprises 13 residues. V lost 3 bases and J 0 bases, leaving 3 bases between the germline ends. Germline-derived CDR1 and CDR2 are MDHEN and SYDVKM. CDR3 sequence: CASSFIAKNIQYF. The CDR3 nucleotides read TGTGCCAGCAGTTTCATAGCCAAAAACATTCAGTACTTC.

The chain carries TRBV15 and TRBJ2-5; 8 bases agree with TRBD2. The CDR3 sequence is 17 residues long. The trim removed 1 base at V and 2 bases at J, leaving 9 bases unmatched. The V gene's germline CDR1 is LNHNV and CDR2 YYDKDF (reference sequence). The CDR3 loop is CATSRALAGTLQETQYF. The DNA for the CDR3 is TGTGCCACCAGCAGAGCGCTAGCGGGCACCTTACAAGAGACCCAGTACTTC. Full variable domain (rest looked up from reference TRBV15 and TRBJ2-5): DAMVIQNPRYQVTQFGKPVTLSCSQTLNHNVMYWYQQKSSQAPKLLFHYYDKDFNNEADTPDNFQSRRPNTSFCFLDIRSPGLGDTAMYLCATSRALAGTLQETQYFGPGTRLLVL.

CDR3 DNA: TGTGCCAGCAGTTACGTGGGCTTCCAAGAGACCCAGTACTTC. This gives the protein CASSYVGFQETQYF. The V call is TRBV6-5, the J call TRBJ2-5; D uncertain. The V gene lost 2 bases and the J gene lost 1 base, with 8 bases spanning the gap. Germline assignment: CDR1 MNHEY and CDR2 SVGAGI. This CDR3 comprises 14 residues.

This chain connects TRBV28 to TRBJ1-1, with D perhaps matching TRBD1 (5 bases). V was pared by 5 bases and J by 1 base, with 14 bases between. This CDR3 comprises 15 residues. CDR1 and CDR2 from the germline V gene are MDHEN and SYDVKM. The CDR3: CASSPQGLGNTEAFF. CDR3 coding DNA: TGTGCCAGCAGTCCCCAGGGTTTGGGGAACACTGAAGCTTTCTTT. Variable domain in full (rest from reference TRBV28 and TRBJ1-1): DVKVTQSSRYLVKRTGEKVFLECVQDMDHENMFWYRQDPGLGLRLIYFSYDVKMKEKGDIPEGYSVSREKKERFSLILESASTNQTSMYLCASSPQGLGNTEAFFGQGTRLTVV.

This sequence joins TRBV7-8 and TRBJ1-5; D is perhaps TRBD1 (6 bases). Looked up from germline, CDR1 is SGHVS and CDR2 is FQNEAQ. V dropped 2 bases and J dropped 0 bases, with 8 bases sitting between them. The CDR3 has 15 residues. The CDR3 here is CASSLRTDSNQPQHF. The CDR3 nucleotides are TGTGCCAGCAGCTTAAGGACAGATAGCAATCAGCCCCAGCATTTT.

V gene TRBV30 combines with J gene TRBJ1-2, with TRBD1 matching over 7 bases. Germline CDR1 reads GTSNPN; CDR2 reads SVGIG (reference sequence). This CDR3 is 14 amino acids long. V shed 2 bases and J 3 bases; nucleotides not matched to a gene: 6. CDR3 DNA sequence: TGTGCCTGGAGTTCTAGACAGGGTGACTATGGCTACACCTTC. Its protein product is CAWSSRQGDYGYTF.

The rearrangement joins TRBV6-6 to TRBJ2-1; D is unresolved. CDR3 length: 15 amino acids. From germline, CDR1 is MNHNY and CDR2 SVGAGI (reference sequence). The germline V and J ends were trimmed by 4 bases and 5 bases, with 15 bases remaining between them. The CDR3 DNA sequence: TGTGCCAGCAGTTTAAATAGCATCCTCAACAATGAGCAGTTCTTC. Its translation: CASSLNSILNNEQFF.

The chain couples TRBV9 to TRBJ1-1; TRBD1 matches at 7 bases. CDR1 is SGDLS, CDR2 YYNGEE, per germline. The CDR3 runs 14 residues. With V trimmed by 2 bases and J by 0 bases, 1 base remained unmatched. The CDR3 sequence: CASSVGQMNTEAFF. CDR3 sequence (DNA): TGTGCCAGCAGCGTGGGACAGATGAACACTGAAGCTTTCTTT.

DNA of the CDR3: TGTGCCAGCAGCTTGTTCCCGGCAGGCTCGCATAGAAACACCATATATTTT. Amino acid sequence: CASSLFPAGSHRNTIYF. The V call is TRBV5-5, the J call TRBJ1-3; D gene unclear. This CDR3 spans 17 amino acids. Germline lookup yields CDR1 SGHKS and CDR2 YYEKEE (reference sequence). Trimming shortened V by 1 base and J by 5 bases, and 19 bases separated the two germline ends.

The chain links TRBV10-1 to TRBJ1-4, with 8 bases lining up with TRBD1. This CDR3 region has 17 residues. Trimming at V came to 10 bases and at J to 0 bases, leaving 13 bases not matched to a gene. Germline CDR1 is WNHNN and CDR2 is SYGVQD (reference sequence). This chain's CDR3 is CAKQGQGSPPTNEKLFF. DNA of the CDR3: TGCGCCAAGCAAGGACAGGGTTCACCCCCAACTAATGAAAAACTGTTTTTT.

The chain is built from TRBV14 and TRBJ1-4, with D tentatively TRBD1 (5 bases). Germline CDR1 reads SGHDN; CDR2 reads FVKESK. The V and J ends lost 0 bases and 10 bases respectively, with 12 bases between them. The CDR3 consists of 14 residues. CDR3 residues: CASSQEEGVGKLFF. In DNA, the CDR3 is TGTGCCAGCAGCCAAGAGGAAGGGGTTGGAAAACTGTTTTTT.

This sequence joins TRBV30 and TRBJ1-5, with TRBD1 as a possible D gene (6 bases). The V gene lost 5 bases and the J gene lost 4 bases, with 12 bases spanning the gap. The CDR3 length is 13 residues. The germline CDR1 and CDR2 sequences are GTSNPN and SVGIG (reference sequence). CDR3 DNA sequence: TGTGCCTGGGCACAGGGCTTGAATCAGCCCCAGCATTTT. Translation: CAWAQGLNQPQHF.